This TCR beta chain was documented in a study of CD8 T cells in ankylosing spondylitis. Each TCR beta library was made by quantitative 5'-RACE that incorporated molecular barcodes. TCRdb recomputed calls from the 5' RACE reads with MiXCR, one row per CDR3 protein. This table has around 130,000 distinct CDR3 sequences, about 15% appearing once. Concerning this clonotype itself: The antigen remains undetermined.

In germline, CDR1 is SGHAT, CDR2 FQNNGV. CDR3 length: 14 amino acids. V was pared by 5 bases and J by 4 bases, with 14 bases between. Points from the study as a whole: In ankylosing spondylitis patients, matched synovial fluid reportedly showed significant enrichment of disease-linked clones. Some motif variants were previously reported in reactive arthritis synovial fluid and blood. Seemingly characteristic of ankylosing spondylitis blood was a TCR beta motif consisting of several highly homologous variants.

The rearrangement uses TRBV11-2 and TRBJ1-1; D gene unclear. This receptor was obtained from a male donor with ankylosing spondylitis. The specimen was blood, either unsorted or a sorted T cell fraction (not recorded which). CDR3 region: CASSPVGLRTEAFF. The CDR3 region has the DNA TGTGCCAGCAGCCCCGTGGGTCTGCGCACTGAAGCTTTCTTT.